This entry concerns a single T cell receptor (beta chain). Its target is not known. A read error may be the cause here, since a much bigger clone is one base away. These data come from a study of glioma-infiltrating T cells. Points from the study as a whole: Tissue-blood divergence was below expectation in non-neoplastic patients, above in gliomas. Very few CDR3 sequences were shared between tissue and blood.

In germline, CDR1 is DFQATT, CDR2 SNEGSKA (reference sequence). This CDR3 spans 13 amino acids. TCR alpha and beta CDR3 regions were amplified from RNA using iRepertoire nested multiplex PCR. Using its own MiXCR run on the multiplex PCR reads, TCRdb lists one record per CDR3 protein. The sample includes 84,000 or so distinct CDR3 sequences, about 23% seen only once; the top ten take more than 6.5%. The receptor was derived from a human donor with low-grade glioma or glioblastoma, undergoing nonglioma brain surgery, or in good health (not recorded which). The sample was glioma tissue, nonneoplastic brain tissue, or PBMCs (not recorded which). The chain links TRBV20-1 to TRBJ1-1; D possibly corresponds to TRBD1 (6 bases). CDR3 sequence: CSARHGGGTEGFF. The CDR3 nucleotides are TGCAGTGCTAGACACGGGGGGGGCACTGAAGGTTTCTTT.